This T cell receptor beta chain is drawn from a study of blood T cell repertoires in COVID-19. For the study at large: Italy, Spain and the United States were the sources of the convalescent and acute COVID-19 samples. PBMCs, B-cell-depleted T cells, or T cells were the source of the cDNA or gDNA that made up the material.

Repertoires were generated with immunoSEQ multiplex PCR, while TCRdb's copy carries only in-frame clones and drops some. The sample holds 300,000 to 350,000 clones, 70% to 90% seen once. The V end was cut by 1 base, the J end by 1 base, with 3 bases between. The CDR3 is made up of 13 amino acids. CDR1 is MNHEY, CDR2 SMNVEV, per germline (reference sequence). Participant-reported clinical history was the basis for cohort assignment. This TCR came from a young man who had recovered from COVID-19. V and J are TRBV27 and TRBJ2-3; no clear D. Sequencing was done on a sample of PBMCs or T cells enriched from blood (not recorded which). The CDR3 DNA reads TGTGCCAGCAGTTTATTCGGCACAGATACGCAGTATTTT. Translated: CASSLFGTDTQYF.